This T cell receptor beta chain was retrieved from a study of spatial heterogeneity in lung cancer. In the study overall: Where available, sequencing covered follow-up PBMC samples, taken at a median of around two years after resection. Detected beta-chain sequences consistently exceeded alpha-chain sequences.

The study tagged each TCR cDNA molecule with a unique molecular identifier. TCRdb reanalysed the 5' RACE reads using MiXCR and keeps one entry per CDR3 protein. The data hold around 25,000 distinct CDR3 sequences, with 5% to 5.5% observed a single time. This clonotype is medium-sized (0.01 to 0.1%). The CDR3 length is 11 residues. The V end was cut by 5 bases, the J end by 9 bases, with 8 bases between. Time point denoted: blood at routine non-recurrence follow-up after resection. This chain uses TRBV12-3 or TRBV12-4 with TRBJ1-5, with D unclear. The receptor comes from a female donor with early-stage non-small cell lung cancer. This sample comprised PBMCs, obtained at follow-up. The CDR3 nucleotides read TGTGCCAGCAGTCAAGGGCGGCCCCAGCATTTT. This gives the protein CASSQGRPQHF.